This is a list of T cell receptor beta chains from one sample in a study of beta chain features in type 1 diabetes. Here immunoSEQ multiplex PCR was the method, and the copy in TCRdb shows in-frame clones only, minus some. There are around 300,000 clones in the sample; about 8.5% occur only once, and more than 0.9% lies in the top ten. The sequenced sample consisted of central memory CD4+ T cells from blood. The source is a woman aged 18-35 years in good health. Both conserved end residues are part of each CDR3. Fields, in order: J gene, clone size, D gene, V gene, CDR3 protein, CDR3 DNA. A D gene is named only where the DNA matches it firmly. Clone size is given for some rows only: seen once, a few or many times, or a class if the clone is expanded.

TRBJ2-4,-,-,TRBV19,CASSKVVTGKNIQYF,TGTGCCAGTAGTAAAGTGGTGACAGGTAAAAACATTCAGTACTTC
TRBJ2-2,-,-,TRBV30,CAWMRGNTGELFF,TGTGCCTGGATGAGGGGTAACACCGGGGAGCTGTTTTTT
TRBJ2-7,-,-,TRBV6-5,CASSYSRRNEQYF,TGTGCCAGCAGTTACTCGAGGAGGAACGAGCAGTACTTC
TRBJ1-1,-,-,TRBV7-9,CASSFSGGRNTEAFF,TGTGCCAGCAGCTTCTCCGGGGGGCGGAACACTGAAGCTTTCTTT
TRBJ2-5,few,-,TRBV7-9,CASSLGAGVGETQYF,TGTGCCAGCAGCTTAGGCGCAGGGGTGGGAGAGACCCAGTACTTC
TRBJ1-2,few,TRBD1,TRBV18,CASSAGTGKGGYTF,TGTGCCAGCTCTGCCGGGACAGGGAAAGGAGGCTACACCTTC
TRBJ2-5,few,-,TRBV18,CASSLDRTETQYF,TGTGCCAGCTCACTAGACAGGACGGAGACCCAGTACTTC
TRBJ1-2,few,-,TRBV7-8,CASSLGAVQANYGYTF,TGTGCCAGCAGCTTAGGGGCGGTCCAAGCTAACTATGGCTACACCTTC
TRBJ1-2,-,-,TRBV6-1,CASTEGRSNGYTF,TGTGCCAGCACCGAGGGACGGTCTAATGGCTACACCTTC
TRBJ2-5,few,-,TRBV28,CASSSTAEAETQYF,TGTGCCAGCAGTTCGACGGCCGAGGCGGAGACCCAGTACTTC
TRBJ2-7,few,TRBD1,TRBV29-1,CSVRQGALEQYF,TGCAGCGTACGACAGGGGGCTTTGGAGCAGTACTTC